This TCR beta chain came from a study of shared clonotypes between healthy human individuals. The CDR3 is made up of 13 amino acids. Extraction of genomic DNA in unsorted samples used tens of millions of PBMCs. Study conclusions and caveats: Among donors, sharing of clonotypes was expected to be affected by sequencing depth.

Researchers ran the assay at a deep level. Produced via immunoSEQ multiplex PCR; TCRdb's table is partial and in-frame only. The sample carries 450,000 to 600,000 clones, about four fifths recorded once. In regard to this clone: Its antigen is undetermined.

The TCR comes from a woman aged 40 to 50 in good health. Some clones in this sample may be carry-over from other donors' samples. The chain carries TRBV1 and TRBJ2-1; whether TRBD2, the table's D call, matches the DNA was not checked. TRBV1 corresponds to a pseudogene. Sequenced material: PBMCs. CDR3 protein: CTSRLAGVHEQFF. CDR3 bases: TGCACCAGCAGGCTAGCGGGAGTCCATGAGCAGTTCTTC.